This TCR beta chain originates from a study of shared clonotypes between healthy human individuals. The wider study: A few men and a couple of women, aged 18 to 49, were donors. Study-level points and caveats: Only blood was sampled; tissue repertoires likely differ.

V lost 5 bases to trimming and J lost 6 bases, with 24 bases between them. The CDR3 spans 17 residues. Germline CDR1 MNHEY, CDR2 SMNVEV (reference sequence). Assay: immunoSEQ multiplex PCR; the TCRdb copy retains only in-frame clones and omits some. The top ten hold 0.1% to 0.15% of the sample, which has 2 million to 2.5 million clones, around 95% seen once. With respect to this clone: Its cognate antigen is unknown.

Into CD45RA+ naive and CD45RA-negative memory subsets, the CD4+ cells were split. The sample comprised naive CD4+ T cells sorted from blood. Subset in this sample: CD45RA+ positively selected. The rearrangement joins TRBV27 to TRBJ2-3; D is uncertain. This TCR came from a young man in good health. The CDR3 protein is CASSVSGLPMPRDTQYF. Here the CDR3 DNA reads TGTGCCAGCAGTGTTTCCGGGCTACCGATGCCCCGGGATACGCAGTATTTT.